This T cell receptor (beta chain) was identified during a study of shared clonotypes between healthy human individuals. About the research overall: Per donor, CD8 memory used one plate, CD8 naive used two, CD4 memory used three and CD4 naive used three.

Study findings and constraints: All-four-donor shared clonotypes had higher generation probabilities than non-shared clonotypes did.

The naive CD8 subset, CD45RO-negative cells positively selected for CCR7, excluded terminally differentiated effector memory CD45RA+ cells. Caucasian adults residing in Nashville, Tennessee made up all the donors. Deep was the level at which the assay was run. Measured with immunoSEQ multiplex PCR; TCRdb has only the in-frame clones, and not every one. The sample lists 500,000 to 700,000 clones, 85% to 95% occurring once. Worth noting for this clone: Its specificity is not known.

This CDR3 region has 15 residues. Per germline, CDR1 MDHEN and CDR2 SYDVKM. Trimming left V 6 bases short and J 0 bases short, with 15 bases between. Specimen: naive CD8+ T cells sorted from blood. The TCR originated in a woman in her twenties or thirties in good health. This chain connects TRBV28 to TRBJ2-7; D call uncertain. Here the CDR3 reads CASSPLLQGSYEQYF. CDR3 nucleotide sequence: TGTGCCAGCAGCCCGTTACTCCAAGGCTCCTACGAGCAGTACTTC.